This T cell receptor beta chain was retrieved from a study of T cell responses to AZD1222 COVID-19 vaccine. Overall study results and limits: Baseline seropositivity characterized only six AZD1222 recipients. Regions 160-218 and 743-854 held dominance among vaccine-associated CD4 TCRs, which spanned spike.

For this clone: Its antigen is not identified.

Libraries were prepared by immunoSEQ multiplex PCR; TCRdb keeps only in-frame clonotypes and omits some of them. The sample shows around 120,000 clones, about 86% of them seen only once. V shed 3 bases and J 5 bases; nucleotides not matched to a gene: 4. There are 13 residues in the CDR3. In germline, CDR1 is GTSNPN, CDR2 SVGIG (reference sequence). The chain joins TRBV30 to TRBJ1-2, with 9 bases aligning to TRBD1. This specimen was peripheral blood, taken on day 0 of AZD1222 vaccination. The source of this sequence is an adult in good health. CDR3 sequence reads: CAWRPGQGYGYTF. For the CDR3, the DNA is TGTGCCTGGAGACCCGGACAGGGGTATGGCTACACCTTC.